The 30 T cell receptor beta chains below all came from one sample that was sequenced in a study of T cell responses to AZD1222 COVID-19 vaccine. Here immunoSEQ multiplex PCR was the method, and the copy in TCRdb shows in-frame clones only, minus some. The sample contains roughly 120,000 clones, approximately 90% of which appear only once. The source was peripheral blood, collected on day 0 of AZD1222 vaccination. Every receptor here comes from an adult in good health.

The chain employs TRBV2 and TRBJ1-2; TRBD1 is a possible D gene (6 bases). Germline CDR1 and CDR2: SNHLY and FYNNEI. This CDR3 is built from 14 residues. Trimming stripped 6 bases from V and 7 bases from J, with 18 bases between. The CDR3 protein is CASSVGGRLVGYTF. Written as DNA, the CDR3 is TGTGCCAGCAGCGTCGGGGGGCGTTTAGTTGGCTACACCTTC.

The chain combines TRBV18 with TRBJ2-1, with 13 bases identical to TRBD2. After removal of 6 bases from V and 9 bases from J, the junction contained 8 bases not matched to a gene. This CDR3 comprises 15 residues. Germline values: CDR1 KGHSH, CDR2 LQKENI. The CDR3 spells CASSHTSGRASEQFF. CDR3 bases: TGTGCCAGCTCTCACACTAGCGGGAGGGCTAGTGAGCAGTTCTTC.

The V call is TRBV7-2, the J call TRBJ1-4; the D is unclear. V lost 1 base to trimming and J lost 2 bases, with 5 bases between them. The CDR3 covers 14 residues. Germline assignment: CDR1 SGHTA and CDR2 FQGNSA. DNA of the CDR3: TGTGCCAGCAGCTTAGGGCGGACTAATGAAAAACTGTTTTTT. The encoded protein is CASSLGRTNEKLFF.

The chain combines TRBV18 with TRBJ2-1, with 10 bases matching TRBD2. The CDR3 consists of 18 residues. Germline CDR1 reads KGHSH; CDR2 reads LQKENI. The junction had 8 bases not matched to a gene; V was cut back by 3 bases and J by 0 bases. In DNA form, the CDR3 reads TGTGCCAGCTCACCTTCGGCGCTAGCGGGGGACTCCTACAATGAGCAGTTCTTC. This encodes CASSPSALAGDSYNEQFF.

V and J are TRBV28 and TRBJ2-7, with D tentatively TRBD1 or TRBD2 (5 bases each). V gave up 3 bases and J gave up 10 bases, with 16 bases separating them. The CDR3 has 13 residues. Germline V gene sequence: CDR1 MDHEN, CDR2 SYDVKM. Written as DNA, the CDR3 is TGTGCCAGCAGTTTTTTGGGGGTTCCAGTCCAGTACTTC. This sequence encodes CASSFLGVPVQYF.

This rearrangement joins TRBV24-1 to TRBJ2-5; 7 nucleotides agree with TRBD1. The ends lost 2 bases at V and 1 base at J; junction bases unmatched: 6. Germline assignment: CDR1 KGHDR and CDR2 SFDVKD. The CDR3 sequence is 16 residues long. The CDR3 protein is CATSDSSGGRQETQYF. The DNA for the CDR3 is TGTGCCACCAGTGATTCCTCAGGGGGACGCCAAGAGACCCAGTACTTC.

V usage is TRBV25-1 and J usage is TRBJ2-2, with TRBD1 matching over 9 bases. The CDR3 spans 15 residues. The ends lost 5 bases at V and 6 bases at J; junction bases unmatched: 7. Germline CDR1 is MGHDK and CDR2 is SYGVNS. This CDR3 reads CASSLQGAAAGELFF. The CDR3 nucleotides are TGTGCCAGCAGTCTACAGGGGGCGGCTGCCGGGGAGCTGTTTTTT.

As DNA, the CDR3 is TGCGCCAGCAGCCAAGTTGAAGGCAGGGTCCACGAGCAGTACTTC. The encoded protein is CASSQVEGRVHEQYF. The rearrangement links TRBV4-1 to TRBJ2-7, with D tentatively TRBD1 (5 bases). Trimming pared 1 base from V and 5 bases from J, leaving 15 bases between. CDR3 length: 15 amino acids. The germline V gene encodes CDR1 MGHRA and CDR2 YSYEKL.

J is TRBJ1-3 and V is TRBV7-8; weak D call: TRBD1 (5 bases). This CDR3 contains 14 residues. CDR1 SGHVS and CDR2 FQNEAQ come from the germline V gene. V was shortened by 4 bases and J by 3 bases, with 10 bases between the two germline ends. CDR3: CASSSQARGNTIYF. In DNA, the CDR3 is TGTGCCAGCAGCTCACAGGCTCGTGGAAACACCATATATTTT.

The genes are TRBV5-1 and TRBJ1-1; TRBD1 matches 10 bases. After removal of 4 bases from V and 11 bases from J, the junction contained 8 bases not matched to a gene. The CDR3 sequence is 13 residues long. In germline, CDR1 is SGHRS, CDR2 YFSETQ. This CDR3 is CASSQDRGFGAFF. The CDR3 DNA follows: TGCGCCAGCAGCCAGGACAGGGGGTTTGGGGCTTTCTTT.

The rearrangement uses TRBV30 and TRBJ2-7; a weak D match, TRBD1 (5 bases). CDR3 length: 11 amino acids. V gave up 5 bases and J gave up 3 bases, with 8 bases separating them. The V gene's germline CDR1 is GTSNPN and CDR2 SVGIG (reference sequence). The CDR3 reads CAWQGNYEQYF. The CDR3, as DNA: TGTGCCTGGCAGGGTAACTACGAGCAGTACTTC.

The chain combines TRBV5-6 with TRBJ2-7; D unclear. CDR3 length equals 13 residues. Trimming removed 4 bases from V and 0 bases from J, with 8 bases in between. From germline, CDR1 is SGHDT and CDR2 YYEEEE. The chain's CDR3 is CASSPWSSYEQYF. CDR3 DNA sequence: TGTGCCAGCAGCCCCTGGAGCTCCTACGAGCAGTACTTC.

The chain couples TRBV19 to TRBJ2-2; no reliable D call. Trimming removed 3 bases from V and 0 bases from J, with 17 bases in between. Germline V lookup: CDR1 LNHDA, CDR2 SQIVND (reference sequence). This CDR3 comprises 18 residues. The CDR3 DNA sequence: TGTGCCAGTAGTATTGGAGTCGGCAGAGCGACGAACACCGGGGAGCTGTTTTTT. Its translation is CASSIGVGRATNTGELFF.

This clone was recorded a few times. The chain combines TRBV19 with TRBJ1-5; D not certain. The V gene's germline CDR1 is LNHDA and CDR2 SQIVND (reference sequence). Trimming left V 0 bases short and J 7 bases short, with 7 bases between. The CDR3 has 13 residues. The CDR3 here is CASSIDKGQPQHF. The CDR3, as DNA: TGTGCCAGTAGTATAGATAAAGGACAGCCCCAGCATTTT.

The chain employs TRBV7-2 and TRBJ1-5; TRBD1 aligns across 7 bases. Germline V gene sequence: CDR1 SGHTA, CDR2 FQGNSA. Trimming cost V 5 bases and J 1 base; bases outside gene matches: 8. This CDR3 spans 16 amino acids. The CDR3 bases are TGTGCCAGCAGCCTGCAGACAGGGTGGAGCAATCAGCCCCAGCATTTT. Protein sequence: CASSLQTGWSNQPQHF.

J is TRBJ1-1 and V is TRBV6-5; D gene uncertain. This CDR3 comprises 13 residues. Trimming took off 2 bases at V and 3 bases at J, with 7 bases between the two ends. Germline CDR1 reads MNHEY; CDR2 reads SVGAGI. Here the CDR3 DNA reads TGTGCCAGCAGTTACGCAGGCCACACTGAAGCTTTCTTT. As protein: CASSYAGHTEAFF.

The chain recombines TRBV2 with TRBJ1-2; possible D gene TRBD1, 6 bases. Germline CDR1 SNHLY, CDR2 FYNNEI. The CDR3 sequence is 13 residues long. V was shortened by 8 bases and J by 5 bases, with 15 bases between the two germline ends. CDR3 region: CASQTQGLYGYTF. The CDR3 coding sequence is TGTGCCAGCCAGACCCAGGGGTTATATGGCTACACCTTC.

This clone has a handful of counts. The chain uses TRBV13 and TRBJ2-3, with 9 bases matching TRBD1. CDR1 is PRHDT and CDR2 is FYEKMQ in the germline V gene (reference sequence). The CDR3 totals 14 residues. With V trimmed by 4 bases and J by 4 bases, 3 bases remained unmatched. This CDR3 reads CASSSRQGADTQYF. As DNA, the CDR3 is TGTGCCAGCAGCTCACGACAGGGGGCAGATACGCAGTATTTT.

The rearrangement uses TRBV9 and TRBJ1-4, with 9 bases fitting TRBD1. The CDR3 covers 14 residues. Germline assignment: CDR1 SGDLS and CDR2 YYNGEE. The V gene end was trimmed by 3 bases and the J gene end by 4 bases; junction bases not matched to a gene: 1. The CDR3 loop reads CASSGGQGNEKLFF. CDR3 coding DNA: TGTGCCAGCAGCGGGGGACAGGGTAATGAAAAACTGTTTTTT.

The chain links TRBV29-1 to TRBJ1-1, with D perhaps TRBD1 (5 bases). V lost 4 bases to trimming and J lost 10 bases, with 19 bases between them. Germline V lookup: CDR1 SQVTM, CDR2 ANQGSEA. CDR3 size: 13 residues. CDR3 loop: CSVGYLGGIAAFF. In DNA, the CDR3 is TGCAGCGTTGGTTATTTGGGGGGGATCGCAGCTTTCTTT.

V and J are TRBV2 and TRBJ2-1; 8 nucleotides align to TRBD2. The V gene's germline CDR1 is SNHLY and CDR2 FYNNEI. The V and J ends lost 4 bases and 8 bases, in that order; junction bases with no gene match: 4. The CDR3 is made up of 13 amino acids. The CDR3 here is CASSGWTSYEQFF. As DNA, the CDR3 is TGTGCCAGCAGTGGCTGGACTAGCTATGAGCAGTTCTTC.

The rearrangement uses TRBV10-3 and TRBJ2-7; D is undetermined. CDR3 length: 13 residues. Looked up from germline, CDR1 is ENHRY and CDR2 is SYGVKD. Trimming took off 3 bases at V and 2 bases at J, with 8 bases between the two ends. This CDR3 is CAISDFSTYEQYF. As DNA, the CDR3 is TGTGCCATCAGTGATTTCTCGACCTACGAGCAGTACTTC.

A remark on this clone: Additional DNA sequences in this sample encode the identical CDR3. The gene calls are TRBV5-1 and TRBJ2-1; a weak D match, TRBD1 (5 bases). This CDR3 is 14 amino acids long. V lost 0 bases and J 5 bases, leaving 9 bases between the germline ends. CDR1 is SGHRS, CDR2 YFSETQ, per germline. The CDR3 coding sequence is TGCGCCAGCAGCTTGGCTGACAGACACAATGAGCAGTTCTTC. The encoded protein is CASSLADRHNEQFF.

The V gene is TRBV4-1, the J gene TRBJ1-4; D call uncertain. Trimming removed 4 bases at V and 4 bases at J, with 10 bases between. This CDR3 is 14 amino acids long. Germline loops: CDR1 MGHRA, CDR2 YSYEKL. CDR3 protein: CASSPAGNNEKLFF. The CDR3 region has the DNA TGCGCCAGCAGCCCAGCCGGGAATAATGAAAAACTGTTTTTT.

The rearrangement joins TRBV4-1 to TRBJ2-2; D possibly corresponds to TRBD1 (6 bases). CDR1 and CDR2 (germline): MGHRA, YSYEKL. V was shortened by 3 bases and J by 5 bases, with 25 bases between the two germline ends. CDR3 size: 19 residues. This chain's CDR3 is CASSHSPTPGVGRTGELFF. In nucleotides, the CDR3 is TGCGCCAGCAGCCACTCCCCAACTCCAGGGGTTGGTCGGACCGGGGAGCTGTTTTTT.

J is TRBJ1-1 and V is TRBV18; 9 bases are shared with TRBD1. Germline V lookup: CDR1 KGHSH, CDR2 LQKENI. The CDR3 extends over 15 amino acids. Losses at the gene ends were 4 bases for V and 1 base for J; bases not matched to a gene: 4. CDR3 nucleotides: TGTGCCAGCTCACGGGACAGGGTCGGGAACACTGAAGCTTTCTTT. It codes for CASSRDRVGNTEAFF.

This chain connects TRBV3-1 (or the pseudogene TRBV3-2) to TRBJ1-6; no clear D. The germline gives CDR1 LGHDT, CDR2 YNNKEL (reference sequence). Trimming stripped 3 bases from V and 6 bases from J, with 12 bases between. There are 15 residues in the CDR3. CDR3 bases: TGTGCCAGCAGCCATGAGGCAGTTACTAATTCACCCCTCCACTTT. Its translation is CASSHEAVTNSPLHF.

The chain recombines TRBV4-2 with TRBJ1-2; TRBD1 matches 8 bases. V lost 1 base, J lost 5 bases, and 6 bases stayed unmatched. This CDR3 region has 15 residues. CDR1 is LGHNA and CDR2 is YNFKEQ in the germline V gene. CDR3 coding DNA: TGTGCCAGCAGCCAAGCTGGACAGGGCGGATATGGCTACACCTTC. It codes for CASSQAGQGGYGYTF.

The CDR3 DNA follows: TGTGCCACCCGACAGGGGGTCTTCAACGAGCAGTACTTC. This encodes CATRQGVFNEQYF. V and J are TRBV19 and TRBJ2-7; 9 nucleotides match TRBD1. Germline V gives CDR1 LNHDA, CDR2 SQIVND (reference sequence). The V gene end was trimmed by 10 bases and the J gene end by 5 bases; junction bases not matched to a gene: 9. The CDR3 totals 13 residues.

The sample holds one count of this clone. This sequence joins TRBV3-1 (or the pseudogene TRBV3-2) and TRBJ1-5; D not certain. CDR3 size: 14 residues. Trimming took off 4 bases at V and 4 bases at J, with 11 bases between the two ends. Germline CDR1 LGHDT, CDR2 YNNKEL (reference sequence). DNA for the CDR3: TGTGCCAGCAGCCTAGGACGGCAAAATCAGCCCCAGCATTTT. Translated, it gives CASSLGRQNQPQHF.